This passage covers 9 T cell receptor beta chains from one sample sequenced in a study of T cell responses to AZD1222 COVID-19 vaccine. Here immunoSEQ multiplex PCR was the method, and the copy in TCRdb shows in-frame clones only, minus some. The sample has fewer than 200,000 clones; approximately 92% are singletons. The sequenced sample was peripheral blood, obtained on day 0 of AZD1222 vaccination. The receptors were gathered from an adult in good health.

The chain couples TRBV19 to TRBJ1-1; D call uncertain. V lost 1 base to trimming and J lost 2 bases, with 14 bases between them. The CDR3 runs 16 residues. Germline lookup yields CDR1 LNHDA and CDR2 SQIVND (reference sequence). The CDR3 DNA sequence: TGTGCCAGTAGTATAGGTAGCATCGGAGCTAACACTGAAGCTTTCTTT. Translating it yields CASSIGSIGANTEAFF.

The chain couples TRBV5-1 to TRBJ2-7, with a tentative D call TRBD1 (6 bases). The CDR3 consists of 15 residues. The germline V gene has CDR1 SGHRS and CDR2 YFSETQ. Trimming left V 2 bases short and J 4 bases short, with 16 bases between. CDR3: CASSFSGDKEYEQYF. The CDR3 nucleotides are TGCGCCAGCAGCTTTAGTGGGGACAAGGAATACGAGCAGTACTTC.

This clone was found a few times. CDR3 protein: CASSSVSGQGYYNSPLHF. CDR3 nucleotide sequence: TGTGCCAGCAGTTCCGTCTCGGGACAGGGCTACTATAATTCACCCCTCCACTTT. The rearrangement joins TRBV27 to TRBJ1-6; TRBD1 matches 9 bases. V shed 4 bases, J shed 3 bases, and the junction held 10 bases outside the gene matches. Germline CDR1 MNHEY, CDR2 SMNVEV (reference sequence). The CDR3 spans 18 residues.

The V gene is TRBV5-4, the J gene TRBJ1-3, with D uncertain. This CDR3 is 15 amino acids long. In germline, CDR1 is SGHNT, CDR2 YYREEE (reference sequence). The V gene lost 4 bases and the J gene lost 0 bases, with 11 bases spanning the gap. The CDR3 region is CASSPTPSSGNTIYF. The CDR3 DNA reads TGTGCCAGCAGCCCGACTCCGAGCTCTGGAAACACCATATATTTT.

The chain employs TRBV25-1 and TRBJ2-3, with 10 nucleotides matching TRBD1. V lost 5 bases, J lost 2 bases, and 7 bases stayed unmatched. Looked up from germline, CDR1 is MGHDK and CDR2 is SYGVNS. The CDR3 is made up of 16 amino acids. CDR3 residues: CASSKGQGHYTDTQYF. The CDR3 region has the DNA TGTGCCAGCAGTAAGGGACAGGGGCATTACACAGATACGCAGTATTTT.

The chain combines TRBV3-1 (or the pseudogene TRBV3-2) with TRBJ2-7, with 10 nucleotides matching TRBD1. Germline V gene lookup returns CDR1 LGHDT and CDR2 YNNKEL (reference sequence). Trimming took 0 bases from V and 4 from J; bases not matched to a gene: 3. The CDR3 contains 15 residues. The CDR3 bases are TGTGCCAGCAGCCAAGATGGGACAGGGGTATACGAGCAGTACTTC. This gives the protein CASSQDGTGVYEQYF.

In this sample, this clone turned up once. The chain employs TRBV12-5 and TRBJ2-6, with D tentatively TRBD1 (5 bases). Trimming shortened V by 5 bases and J by 2 bases, and 13 bases separated the two germline ends. The CDR3 loop spans 16 amino acids. CDR1 is LGHNT and CDR2 is FRNRAP in the germline V gene. In DNA form, the CDR3 reads TGTGCTAGTGGTCCGAGACAGATCGCTGGGGCCAACGTCCTGACTTTC. Translation gives CASGPRQIAGANVLTF.

This clone was counted once. The chain carries TRBV27 and TRBJ1-4; D remains ambiguous. The length of the CDR3 is 17 residues. Per the germline V gene, CDR1 is MNHEY and CDR2 is SMNVEV (reference sequence). V lost 0 bases, J lost 6 bases, and 17 bases lay in between. CDR3 region: CASSLSAPTVGYEKLFF. CDR3 coding DNA: TGTGCCAGCAGTTTATCGGCCCCGACGGTGGGTTATGAAAAACTGTTTTTT.

The genes are TRBV5-1 and TRBJ1-1; D is possibly TRBD1 (5 bases). CDR3 size: 15 residues. Trimming cost V 4 bases and J 2 bases, with 15 bases left between them. The germline V gene has CDR1 SGHRS and CDR2 YFSETQ. CDR3 residues: CASSREGTVNTEAFF. CDR3 coding DNA: TGCGCCAGCAGCCGCGAGGGGACGGTAAACACTGAAGCTTTCTTT.